Listed below are T cell receptor beta chains from one sample, sequenced in a study of cytomegalovirus exposure and HLA in healthy donors. The assay was immunoSEQ multiplex PCR, and TCRdb's table has in-frame clones only and misses some. The data show more than 130,000 clones, 60% to 85% seen once. Sequencing input: PBMCs. These receptors came from a male donor in good health and CMV-seronegative. CDR3s include the opening cysteine and the closing phenylalanine or tryptophan. A D gene is named only where the DNA matches it firmly. Clone size appears in some rows only: once, few, many, or a class for an expanded clone.

- TRBJ2-5 TRBV7-2 - CASSPGTSFQETQYF TGTGCCAGCAGCCCCGGGACTTCCTTTCAAGAGACCCAGTACTTC
- TRBJ1-1 TRBV7-9 once CASSPRPTGSTEAFF TGTGCCAGCAGTCCTCGACCCACTGGGAGCACTGAAGCTTTCTTT
- TRBJ2-7 TRBV5-5 - CASSSLDRTYEQYF TGTGCCAGCAGCTCACTGGACAGAACCTACGAGCAGTACTTC
TRBD1 TRBJ2-2 TRBV5-1 once CASSSPTGADTGELFF TGCGCCAGCAGCTCCCCAACAGGGGCTGACACCGGGGAGCTGTTTTTT
- TRBJ1-2 TRBV2 - CASSESRDYGYTF TGTGCCAGCAGTGAATCCAGGGACTATGGCTACACCTTC
TRBD1 TRBJ2-7 TRBV5-1 few CASSSQGIHEQYF TGCGCCAGCAGCTCACAGGGGATCCACGAGCAGTACTTC
TRBD1 TRBJ2-7 TRBV19 - CASSGLTGVTGEQYF TGTGCCAGTAGTGGACTGACAGGGGTCACGGGCGAGCAGTACTTC
- TRBJ1-4 TRBV6-5 - CASSNRAFNEKLFF TGTGCCAGCAGTAACAGGGCTTTCAATGAAAAACTGTTTTTT
TRBD1 TRBJ1-4 TRBV5-1 - CASSTLGTGGEKLFF TGCGCCAGCAGCACCCTTGGGACAGGGGGTGAAAAACTGTTTTTT
TRBD1 TRBJ1-2 TRBV7-9 - CASTGQGAGGYTF TGTGCCAGCACCGGACAGGGGGCGGGTGGCTACACCTTC
- TRBJ2-1 TRBV7-6 - CASSLAPGQSAVLRIYNEQFF TGTGCCAGCAGCTTAGCGCCCGGACAGTCGGCAGTGCTGAGGATTTACAATGAGCAGTTCTTC
TRBD1 TRBJ2-7 TRBV11-2 - CASSLRGTGEDEQYF TGTGCCAGCAGCCTCCGTGGGACAGGGGAGGACGAGCAGTACTTC
- TRBJ1-4 TRBV5-4 - CASSLSGGRVVEKLFF TGTGCCAGCAGCTTGAGCGGGGGGCGAGTTGTAGAAAAACTGTTTTTT
- TRBJ2-7 TRBV7-6 - CASSLVDSSYEQYF TGTGCCAGCAGCTTAGTCGACAGCTCCTACGAGCAGTACTTC
- TRBJ1-2 TRBV6-5 - CASRTGVPSNYGYTF TGTGCCAGCAGGACCGGGGTCCCCTCTAACTATGGCTACACCTTC
- TRBJ2-7 TRBV6-1 - CASTPRLFVEQYF TGTGCCAGCACTCCCCGGTTGTTCGTCGAGCAGTACTTC
- TRBJ2-7 TRBV7-9 - CARSLDRTPVIYEQYF TGTGCCCGCAGCCTCGACAGGACCCCGGTGATCTACGAGCAGTACTTC
- TRBJ1-1 TRBV19 - CASSKQVTEAFF TGTGCCAGTAGTAAGCAGGTAACTGAAGCTTTCTTT
- TRBJ1-5 TRBV19 - CASSAGRGGNQPQHF TGTGCCAGTAGCGCCGGAAGGGGCGGCAATCAGCCCCAGCATTTT
TRBD1 TRBJ1-5 TRBV2 - CPSSTGTASNQPQHF TGTCCCAGCAGCACCGGGACAGCCAGCAATCAGCCCCAGCATTTT
- TRBJ1-3 TRBV18 - CASSPVQGQAGNTIYF TGTGCCAGCTCACCAGTGCAGGGGCAAGCTGGAAACACCATATATTTT